These 21 T cell receptor beta chains were sequenced from one sample in a study of blood T cells in healthy people across ages. A second roughly 6 to 11 cycle PCR used barcoded and J-beta primers. Each CDR3 protein gets one entry after TCRdb re-called the 5' RACE reads with MiXCR. This sample has about 1.7 million distinct CDR3 sequences, with about 30% found just once. Sequences were obtained from blood. The receptors were gathered from a woman in her 30s in good health.

The V gene is TRBV6-5, the J gene TRBJ1-4, with a possible D match to TRBD1 (5 bases). The CDR3 is 16 amino acids. The ends were cut back, 1 base at V and 7 bases at J, with 16 bases in the middle. From germline, CDR1 is MNHEY and CDR2 SVGAGI. This chain's CDR3 is CASSYLSGRGFEKLFF. CDR3 in DNA: TGTGCCAGCAGTTACTTATCAGGGAGGGGATTTGAAAAACTGTTTTTT.

A remark on this clonotype: A much bigger clone sits one base away, suggesting this may be a read error. The J gene is TRBJ2-5, the V gene TRBV29-1; D ambiguous. The germline V gene has CDR1 SQVTM and CDR2 ANQGSEA. CDR3 length: 10 residues. The CDR3 loop reads CSARHETRYF. CDR3 sequence (DNA): TGCAGCGCCCGCCATGAGACCCGGTACTTC.

This clonotype was seen at least ten times. The chain links TRBV29-1 to TRBJ2-5; possibly TRBD1 for D (6 bases). The CDR3 loop spans 12 amino acids. CDR1 is SQVTM, CDR2 ANQGSEA, per germline. Trimming removed 3 bases from V and 4 bases from J, with 9 bases in between. This chain's CDR3 is CSVESGAETQYF. In DNA form, the CDR3 reads TGCAGCGTTGAGTCAGGGGCAGAGACCCAGTACTTC. The whole variable domain, remainder taken from reference TRBV29-1 and TRBJ2-5, is SAVISQKPSRDICQRGTSLTIQCQVDSQVTMMFWYRQQPGQSLTLIATANQGSEATYESGFVIDKFPISRPNLTFSTLTVSNMSPEDSSIYLCSVESGAETQYFGPGTRLLVL.

Ten or more counts support this clonotype. This chain connects TRBV4-2 to TRBJ2-4; D is uncertain. The CDR3 has 16 amino acids. The V end was cut by 0 bases, the J end by 7 bases, with 16 bases between. CDR1 is LGHNA, CDR2 YNFKEQ, per germline. CDR3 loop: CASSQELPRLENIQYF. The CDR3 bases are TGTGCCAGCAGCCAAGAGCTCCCACGTTTGGAGAACATTCAGTACTTC.

In nucleotides, the CDR3 is TGTGCCAGCAGGCTAGCGGGAGGAGATTCCGAGACCCAGTACTTC. It translates to CASRLAGGDSETQYF. The chain recombines TRBV7-9 with TRBJ2-5; 11 bases fit TRBD2. The CDR3 runs to 15 residues. Germline CDR1 reads SEHNR; CDR2 reads FQNEAQ (reference sequence). The V segment lost 6 bases and the J segment 5 bases; nucleotides outside the gene matches: 8.

In regard to this clonotype: A read error is possible here, since a much larger clone lies one base away. The gene calls are TRBV12-3 or TRBV12-4 and TRBJ2-1; D perhaps matches TRBD1 (6 bases). The V and J ends lost 5 bases and 8 bases respectively, with 16 bases between them. The CDR3 spans 14 residues. The CDR3 sequence is CASSPPRAGDEQFF. The CDR3 nucleotides read TGTGCCAGCAGTCCCCCCAGGGCAGGGGATGAGCAGTTCTTC.

This clonotype was seen a handful of times. The V and J genes are TRBV7-9 and TRBJ2-7; a possible D gene is TRBD2 (7 bases). The V end lost 5 bases, the J end lost 2 bases, and 16 bases lay between the germline ends. Germline lookup yields CDR1 SEHNR and CDR2 FQNEAQ (reference sequence). The CDR3 is 15 residues long. The CDR3 DNA follows: TGTGCCAGCAGCCCGGGGAGGGGGATCCCCTACGAGCAGTACTTC. Encoded protein: CASSPGRGIPYEQYF.

The chain has TRBV7-3 and TRBJ2-3; D gene unclear. The CDR3 sequence is 15 residues long. Germline V gene lookup returns CDR1 SGHTA and CDR2 FQGTGA. V gave up 3 bases and J gave up 0 bases, with 10 bases separating them. CDR3 sequence: CASSFSRSSTDTQYF. The CDR3 DNA is TGTGCCAGCAGCTTTTCGAGGAGTAGCACAGATACGCAGTATTTT. Complete variable domain (other parts from reference TRBV7-3 and TRBJ2-3): GAGVSQTPSNKVTEKGKYVELRCDPISGHTALYWYRQSLGQGPEFLIYFQGTGAADDSGLPNDRFFAVRPEGSVSTLKIQRTERGDSAVYLCASSFSRSSTDTQYFGPGTRLTVL.

This clonotype was detected many times. This chain connects TRBV11-2 to TRBJ2-5; 14 nucleotides agree with TRBD2. With V trimmed by 5 bases and J by 5 bases, 7 bases remained unmatched. The CDR3 contains 16 residues. CDR1 and CDR2 from the germline V gene are SGHAT and FQNNGV. The DNA of the CDR3 is TGTGCCAGCAGCCCCTCGACTAGCGGGGGGGCCGAGACCCAGTACTTC. This encodes CASSPSTSGGAETQYF.

The rearrangement uses TRBV29-1 and TRBJ1-1, with D unclear. Germline CDR1 and CDR2: SQVTM and ANQGSEA. CDR3 size: 20 residues. V lost 5 bases, J lost 3 bases, and 34 bases lay in between. The CDR3: CSVRLDSGGRSFGWDTEAFF. The CDR3 DNA follows: TGCAGCGTTAGGCTTGATTCGGGCGGCAGGTCTTTTGGATGGGACACTGAAGCTTTCTTT. The complete variable domain, with remaining parts taken from reference TRBV29-1 and TRBJ1-1, reads SAVISQKPSRDICQRGTSLTIQCQVDSQVTMMFWYRQQPGQSLTLIATANQGSEATYESGFVIDKFPISRPNLTFSTLTVSNMSPEDSSIYLCSVRLDSGGRSFGWDTEAFFGQGTRLTVV.

V and J are TRBV20-1 and TRBJ2-4, with TRBD1 as a possible D gene (5 bases). The DNA end is more similar to TRBJ2-7, so the J call may be wrong. Germline values: CDR1 DFQATT, CDR2 SNEGSKA (reference sequence). This CDR3 comprises 15 residues. The CDR3, as DNA: TGCAGTGCTAGAGATGTTGGGCAGGGATCCTACGAGCAGTACTTC. Residues: CSARDVGQGSYEQYF.

Regarding this clonotype: It may be a read error: a sequence one base away is much more abundant. The rearrangement uses TRBV9 and TRBJ2-4; the D is unclear. Germline CDR1 reads SGDLS; CDR2 reads YYNGEE. The CDR3 is made up of 13 amino acids. V was cut by 0 bases and J by 13 bases, with 14 bases left in between. The CDR3 bases are TGTGCCAGCAGCGTAGATTCCAGTGGCGTGCAGTACTTC. Protein product: CASSVDSSGVQYF.

The chain is built from TRBV10-3 and TRBJ2-5; the match to TRBD2 covers 14 bases. Trimming took 6 bases from V and 4 from J; bases not matched to a gene: 4. The CDR3 contains 15 residues. Germline lookup yields CDR1 ENHRY and CDR2 SYGVKD. The CDR3 DNA reads TGTGCCATCAGGAGGGGACTAGCGGGAGTAGAGACCCAGTACTTC. It encodes CAIRRGLAGVETQYF.

The chain carries TRBV10-3 and TRBJ1-1; 10 bases agree with TRBD1. In germline, CDR1 is ENHRY, CDR2 SYGVKD. Trimming at V came to 4 bases and at J to 0 bases, leaving 5 bases not matched to a gene. CDR3 length equals 16 residues. The CDR3 spells CAISAAGTGVNTEAFF. The CDR3 region has the DNA TGTGCCATCAGTGCCGCCGGGACAGGGGTGAACACTGAAGCTTTCTTT.

J is TRBJ2-7 and V is TRBV12-3 or TRBV12-4; TRBD2 matches at 7 bases. This CDR3 contains 13 residues. Germline trimming cut 6 bases from V and 3 bases from J; bases unmatched to any gene: 5. In DNA, the CDR3 is TGTGCCAGCAGGGGAGGGCCAAGCTACGAGCAGTACTTC. It is translated as CASRGGPSYEQYF.

Regarding this clonotype: Relative to the germline gene, one junction end is altered; a read error may explain this. The V gene is TRBV7-9, the J gene TRBJ2-5; 7 bases are a match to TRBD2. Per germline, CDR1 SEHNR and CDR2 FQNEAQ (reference sequence). The CDR3 spans 17 residues. The CDR3 region has the DNA TGTGCCAGCAGCGACCGGGAGGTTTTGCCGTACCAAGAAACCCAGTACTTC. Its translation: CASSDREVLPYQETQYF.

The sample holds many counts of this clonotype. V is TRBV7-9 and J is TRBJ2-7; TRBD1 agrees at 9 bases. The CDR3 has 15 amino acids. V was clipped by 5 bases and J by 3 bases; unmatched bases: 8. Germline CDR1 reads SEHNR; CDR2 reads FQNEAQ (reference sequence). The CDR3 nucleotides read TGTGCCAGCAGCCACCCGGGACAGGGTTTCTACGAGCAGTACTTC. Translated: CASSHPGQGFYEQYF. Full variable domain (missing parts from reference TRBV7-9 and TRBJ2-7): DTGVSQNPRHKITKRGQNVTFRCDPISEHNRLYWYRQTLGQGPEFLTYFQNEAQLEKSRLLSDRFSAERPKGSFSTLEIQRTEQGDSAMYLCASSHPGQGFYEQYFGPGTRLTVT.

On this clonotype: It may be a read error: a sequence one base away is much more abundant. The V call is TRBV3-1, the J call TRBJ1-5; D is unclear. The germline CDR1 and CDR2 sequences are LGHDT and YNNKEL (reference sequence). The CDR3 loop spans 15 amino acids. The CDR3 coding sequence is TGTGCCAGCAGCCCGACGGTATATAGCAATCAGCCCCGGCATTTT. Translating gives CASSPTVYSNQPRHF.

This chain links TRBV6-5 with TRBJ2-2; TRBD1 agrees at 7 bases. The germline CDR1 and CDR2 sequences are MNHEY and SVGAGI. This CDR3 is 15 amino acids long. Unmatched junction bases numbered 3, after V lost 2 bases and J lost 3 bases. As DNA, the CDR3 is TGTGCCAGCAGTTACGTCGACAGGGACACCGGGGAGCTGTTTTTT. Protein product: CASSYVDRDTGELFF.

This clonotype turned up a few times. The chain recombines TRBV5-1 with TRBJ2-1, with 11 bases identical to TRBD1. Germline CDR1 reads SGHRS; CDR2 reads YFSETQ. The ends lost 4 bases at V and 9 bases at J; junction bases unmatched: 6. The CDR3 length is 14 residues. The CDR3 region is CASSVDRGLSEQFF. CDR3 coding DNA: TGCGCCAGCAGCGTGGACAGGGGGCTTAGTGAGCAGTTCTTC.

This clonotype has a count of ten or more. The genes are TRBV5-5 and TRBJ2-3, with a possible D match to TRBD2 (6 bases). This CDR3 has 14 amino acids. Germline CDR1 SGHKS, CDR2 YYEKEE (reference sequence). V was cut by 1 base and J by 2 bases, with 8 bases left in between. In nucleotides, the CDR3 is TGTGCCAGCAGCTTGCGGGAGTTCACAGATACGCAGTATTTT. Translation: CASSLREFTDTQYF.